This T cell receptor (beta chain) was profiled in a study of blood T cell repertoires in COVID-19. Overall study context: Sites across the United States, Italy and Spain contributed samples from acute and convalescent COVID-19. T cells, B-cell-depleted T cells, or PBMCs supplied cDNA or gDNA.

The germline CDR1 and CDR2 sequences are LNHDA and SQIVND (reference sequence). The ends were cut back, 0 bases at V and 0 bases at J, with 15 bases in the middle. The CDR3 length is 17 residues. As originally analysed: Quantification of nucleated cells was approximated via reference gene primer amplification. Sequenced by immunoSEQ multiplex PCR; TCRdb stores in-frame clones only, minus some. V and J calls and clone size come straight from that table; D and trimming were deduced from the DNA. The sample shows some 110,000 clones, 80% to 90% of them seen only once. The gene calls are TRBV19 and TRBJ2-7; D is perhaps TRBD2 (6 bases). What was sequenced was peripheral blood. The clonotype comes from a man aged 65-85 years who had recovered from COVID-19. The CDR3 loop reads CASSIDGRRRGSYEQYF. CDR3 DNA sequence: TGTGCCAGTAGTATAGACGGGCGACGGAGGGGCTCCTACGAGCAGTACTTC. The whole variable domain, filled in from reference TRBV19 and TRBJ2-7, reads DGGITQSPKYLFRKEGQNVTLSCEQNLNHDAMYWYRQDPGQGLRLIYYSQIVNDFQKGDIAEGYSVSREKKESFPLTVTSAQKNPTAFYLCASSIDGRRRGSYEQYFGPGTRLTVT.